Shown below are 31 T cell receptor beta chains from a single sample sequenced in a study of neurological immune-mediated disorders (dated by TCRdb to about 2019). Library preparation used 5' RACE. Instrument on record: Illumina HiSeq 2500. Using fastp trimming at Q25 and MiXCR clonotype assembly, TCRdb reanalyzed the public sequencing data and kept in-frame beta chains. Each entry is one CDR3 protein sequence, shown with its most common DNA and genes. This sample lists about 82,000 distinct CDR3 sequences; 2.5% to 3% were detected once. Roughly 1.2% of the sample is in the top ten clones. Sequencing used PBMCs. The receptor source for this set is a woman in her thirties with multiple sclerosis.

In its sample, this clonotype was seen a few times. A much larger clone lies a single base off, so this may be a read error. The chain's CDR3 is CATSREKGNEKLFF. CDR3 DNA sequence: TGTGCCACCAGCAGAGAAAAGGGCAATGAAAAACTGTTTTTT. The J gene is TRBJ1-4, the V gene TRBV15; D ambiguous. This CDR3 contains 14 residues. V was cut by 0 bases and J by 5 bases, with 7 bases left in between. Germline V gene data show CDR1 as LNHNV and CDR2 as YYDKDF (reference sequence). Combining the CDR3 with reference TRBV15 and TRBJ1-4 gives the whole variable domain DAMVIQNPRYQVTQFGKPVTLSCSQTLNHNVMYWYQQKSSQAPKLLFHYYDKDFNNEADTPDNFQSRRPNTSFCFLDIRSPGLGDTAMYLCATSREKGNEKLFFGSGTQLSVL.

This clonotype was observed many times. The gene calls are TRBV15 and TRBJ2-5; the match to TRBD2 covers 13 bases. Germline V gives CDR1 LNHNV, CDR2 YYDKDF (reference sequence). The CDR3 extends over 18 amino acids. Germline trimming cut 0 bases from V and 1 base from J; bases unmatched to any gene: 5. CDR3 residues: CATSRDRGLAGIQETQYF. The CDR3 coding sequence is TGTGCCACCAGCAGAGATAGGGGACTAGCGGGGATCCAAGAGACCCAGTACTTC.

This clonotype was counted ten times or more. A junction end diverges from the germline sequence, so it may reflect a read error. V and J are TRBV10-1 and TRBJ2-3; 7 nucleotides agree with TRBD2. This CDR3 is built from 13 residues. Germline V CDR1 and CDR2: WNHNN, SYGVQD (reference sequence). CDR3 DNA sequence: TGCGCCAGCGGTGAGCGGGGAGGAGATACGCAGTATTTT. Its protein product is CASGERGGDTQYF.

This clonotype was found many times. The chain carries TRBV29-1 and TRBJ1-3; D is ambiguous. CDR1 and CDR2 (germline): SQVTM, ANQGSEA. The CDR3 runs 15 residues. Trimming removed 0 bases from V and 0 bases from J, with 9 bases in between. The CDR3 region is CSVEDLRSSGNTIYF. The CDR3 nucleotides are TGCAGCGTTGAAGATCTCAGAAGCTCTGGAAACACCATATATTTT.

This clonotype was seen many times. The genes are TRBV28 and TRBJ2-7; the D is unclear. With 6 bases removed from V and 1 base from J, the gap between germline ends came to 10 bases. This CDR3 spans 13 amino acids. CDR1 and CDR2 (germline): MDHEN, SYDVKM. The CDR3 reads CASSLLRSYEQYF. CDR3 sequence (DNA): TGTGCCAGCAGCCTTCTCCGGTCCTACGAGCAGTACTTC.

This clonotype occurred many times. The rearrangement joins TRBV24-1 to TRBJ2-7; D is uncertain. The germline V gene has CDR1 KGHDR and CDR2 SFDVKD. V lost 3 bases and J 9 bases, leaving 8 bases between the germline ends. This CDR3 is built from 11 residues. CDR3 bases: TGTGCCACCAGTGATCAGGCAGGGCAGTACTTC. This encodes CATSDQAGQYF.

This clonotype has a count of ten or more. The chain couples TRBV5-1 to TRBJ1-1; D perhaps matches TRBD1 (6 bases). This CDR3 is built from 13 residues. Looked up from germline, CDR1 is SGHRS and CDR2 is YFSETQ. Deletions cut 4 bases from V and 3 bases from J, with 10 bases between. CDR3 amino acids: CASSGAGDTEAFF. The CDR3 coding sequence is TGCGCCAGCAGCGGAGCAGGGGACACTGAAGCTTTCTTT. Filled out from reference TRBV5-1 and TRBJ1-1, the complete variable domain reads KAGVTQTPRYLIKTRGQQVTLSCSPISGHRSVSWYQQTPGQGLQFLFEYFSETQRNKGNFPGRFSGRQFSNSRSEMNVSTLELGDSALYLCASSGAGDTEAFFGQGTRLTVV.

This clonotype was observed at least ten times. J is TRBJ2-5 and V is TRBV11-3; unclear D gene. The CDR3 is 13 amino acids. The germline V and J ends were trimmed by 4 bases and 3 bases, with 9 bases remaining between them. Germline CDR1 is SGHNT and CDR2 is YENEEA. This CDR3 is CASSSDRKETQYF. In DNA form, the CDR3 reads TGTGCCAGCAGCTCCGACCGTAAAGAGACCCAGTACTTC.

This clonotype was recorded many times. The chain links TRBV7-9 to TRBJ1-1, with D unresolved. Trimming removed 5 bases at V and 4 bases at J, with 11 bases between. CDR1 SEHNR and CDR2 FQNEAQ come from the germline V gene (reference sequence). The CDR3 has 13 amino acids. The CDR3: CASSDLRGTEAFF. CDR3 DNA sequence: TGTGCCAGCAGCGACCTCCGGGGCACTGAAGCTTTCTTT. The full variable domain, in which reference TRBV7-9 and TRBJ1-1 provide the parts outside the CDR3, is DTGVSQNPRHKITKRGQNVTFRCDPISEHNRLYWYRQTLGQGPEFLTYFQNEAQLEKSRLLSDRFSAERPKGSFSTLEIQRTEQGDSAMYLCASSDLRGTEAFFGQGTRLTVV.

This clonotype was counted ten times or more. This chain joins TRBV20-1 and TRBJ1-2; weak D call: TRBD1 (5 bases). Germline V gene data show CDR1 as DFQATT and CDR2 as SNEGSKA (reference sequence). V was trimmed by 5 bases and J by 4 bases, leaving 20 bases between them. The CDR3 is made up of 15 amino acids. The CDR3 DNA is TGCAGTGCTGCCCCAGAATTGGGGGATTTCTATGGCTACACCTTC. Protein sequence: CSAAPELGDFYGYTF.

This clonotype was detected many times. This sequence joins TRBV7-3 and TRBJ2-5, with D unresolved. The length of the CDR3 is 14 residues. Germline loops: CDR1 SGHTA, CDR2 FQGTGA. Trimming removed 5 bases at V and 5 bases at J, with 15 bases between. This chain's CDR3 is CASSPSGVEETQYF. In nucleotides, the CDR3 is TGTGCCAGCAGCCCGTCTGGGGTAGAGGAGACCCAGTACTTC.

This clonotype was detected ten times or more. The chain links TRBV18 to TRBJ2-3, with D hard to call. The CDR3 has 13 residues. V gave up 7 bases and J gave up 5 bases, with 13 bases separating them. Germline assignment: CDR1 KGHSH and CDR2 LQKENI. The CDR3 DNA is TGTGCCAGCTTACGCCCGGACCTAGATACGCAGTATTTT. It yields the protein CASLRPDLDTQYF. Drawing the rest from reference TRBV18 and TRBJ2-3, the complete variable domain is NAGVMQNPRHLVRRRGQEARLRCSPMKGHSHVYWYRQLPEEGLKFMVYLQKENIIDESGMPKERFSAEFPKEGPSILRIQQVVRGDSAAYFCASLRPDLDTQYFGPGTRLTVL.

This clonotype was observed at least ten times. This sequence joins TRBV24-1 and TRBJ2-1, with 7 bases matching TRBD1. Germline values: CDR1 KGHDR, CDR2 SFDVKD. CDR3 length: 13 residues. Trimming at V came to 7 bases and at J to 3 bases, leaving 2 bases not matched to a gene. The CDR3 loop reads CATRGQHYNEQFF. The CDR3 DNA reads TGTGCCACCAGGGGACAGCACTACAATGAGCAGTTCTTC.

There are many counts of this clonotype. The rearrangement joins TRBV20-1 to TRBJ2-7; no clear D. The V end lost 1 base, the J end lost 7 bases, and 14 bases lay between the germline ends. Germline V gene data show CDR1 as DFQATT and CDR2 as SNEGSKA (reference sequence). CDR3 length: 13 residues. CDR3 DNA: TGCAGTGCTAGAGTTTCCCCCTCTCGGGAGCAGTACTTC. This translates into CSARVSPSREQYF.

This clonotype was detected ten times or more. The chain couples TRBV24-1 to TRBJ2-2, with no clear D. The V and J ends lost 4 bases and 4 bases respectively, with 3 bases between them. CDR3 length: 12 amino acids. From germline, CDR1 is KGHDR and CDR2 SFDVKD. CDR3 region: CATSEGTGELFF. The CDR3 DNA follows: TGTGCCACCAGTGAGGGCACCGGGGAGCTGTTTTTT.

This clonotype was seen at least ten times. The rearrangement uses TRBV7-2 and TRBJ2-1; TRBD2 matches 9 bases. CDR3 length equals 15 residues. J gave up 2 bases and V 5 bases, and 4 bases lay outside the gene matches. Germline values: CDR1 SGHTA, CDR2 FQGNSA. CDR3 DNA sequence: TGTGCCAGCAGCCTTAGCGGGGGCCCCTACAATGAGCAGTTCTTC. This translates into CASSLSGGPYNEQFF. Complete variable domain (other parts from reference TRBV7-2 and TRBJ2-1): GAGVSQSPSNKVTEKGKDVELRCDPISGHTALYWYRQSLGQGLEFLIYFQGNSAPDKSGLPSDRFSAERTGGSVSTLTIQRTQQEDSAVYLCASSLSGGPYNEQFFGPGTRLTVL.

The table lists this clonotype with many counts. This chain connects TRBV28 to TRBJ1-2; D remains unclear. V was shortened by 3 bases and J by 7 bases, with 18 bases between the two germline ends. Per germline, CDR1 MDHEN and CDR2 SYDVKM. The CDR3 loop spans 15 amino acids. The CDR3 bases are TGTGCCAGCAGTTTGAGCCCAAAAGTCGTACCTGGCTACACCTTC. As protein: CASSLSPKVVPGYTF.

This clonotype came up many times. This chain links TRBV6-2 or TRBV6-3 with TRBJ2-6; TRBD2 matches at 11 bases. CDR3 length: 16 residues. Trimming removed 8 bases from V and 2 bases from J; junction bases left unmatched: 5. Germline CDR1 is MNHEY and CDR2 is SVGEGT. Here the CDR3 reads CASELAGVAGANVLTF. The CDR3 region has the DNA TGTGCCAGCGAACTAGCGGGAGTTGCTGGGGCCAACGTCCTGACTTTC.

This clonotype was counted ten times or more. Here the CDR3 DNA reads TGTGCCAGCACTCCCCTTGTGGCCCATACGCAGTATTTT. Amino acid sequence: CASTPLVAHTQYF. This chain joins TRBV12-3 or TRBV12-4 and TRBJ2-3; D not resolved. V shed 7 bases and J shed 7 bases, with 15 bases lying between them. This CDR3 is built from 13 residues.

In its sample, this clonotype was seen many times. CDR3 loop: CATSVAKYTEAFF. For the CDR3, the DNA is TGTGCCACCAGCGTCGCGAAATACACTGAAGCTTTCTTT. The chain combines TRBV15 with TRBJ1-1; D is uncertain. V was pared by 5 bases and J by 3 bases, with 10 bases between. Germline lookup yields CDR1 LNHNV and CDR2 YYDKDF (reference sequence). CDR3 length: 13 amino acids.

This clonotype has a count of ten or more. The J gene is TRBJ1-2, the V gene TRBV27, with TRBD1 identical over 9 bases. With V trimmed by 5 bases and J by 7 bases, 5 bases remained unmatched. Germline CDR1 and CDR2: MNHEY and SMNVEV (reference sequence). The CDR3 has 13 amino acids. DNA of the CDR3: TGTGCCAGCAGTCCGGGACAGGGAGCTGGCTACACCTTC. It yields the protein CASSPGQGAGYTF.

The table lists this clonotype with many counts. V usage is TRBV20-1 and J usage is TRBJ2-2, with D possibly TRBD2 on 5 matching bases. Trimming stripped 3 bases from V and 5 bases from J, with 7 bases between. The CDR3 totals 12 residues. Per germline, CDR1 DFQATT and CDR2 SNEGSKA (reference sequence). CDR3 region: CSASSGTGELFF. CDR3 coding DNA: TGCAGTGCTAGTTCGGGAACCGGGGAGCTGTTTTTT.

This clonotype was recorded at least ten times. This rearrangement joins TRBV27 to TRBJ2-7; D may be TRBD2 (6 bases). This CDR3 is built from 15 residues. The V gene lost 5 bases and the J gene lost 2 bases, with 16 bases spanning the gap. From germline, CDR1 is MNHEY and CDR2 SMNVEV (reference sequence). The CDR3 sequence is CASSTLTAGTYEQYF. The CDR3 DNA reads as TGTGCCAGCAGTACCCTGACAGCGGGCACCTACGAGCAGTACTTC.

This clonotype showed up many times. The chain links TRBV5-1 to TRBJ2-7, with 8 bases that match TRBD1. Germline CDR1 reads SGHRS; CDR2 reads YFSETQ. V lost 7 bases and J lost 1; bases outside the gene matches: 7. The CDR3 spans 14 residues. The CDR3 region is CASDPDRVSYEQYF. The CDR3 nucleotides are TGCGCCAGCGACCCGGACAGGGTTTCCTACGAGCAGTACTTC.

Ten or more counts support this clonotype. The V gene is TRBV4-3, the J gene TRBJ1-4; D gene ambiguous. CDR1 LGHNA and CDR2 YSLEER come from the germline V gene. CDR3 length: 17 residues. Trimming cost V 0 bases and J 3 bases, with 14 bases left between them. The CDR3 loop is CASSQDWARASNEKLFF. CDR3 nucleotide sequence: TGCGCCAGCAGCCAAGATTGGGCCCGGGCCTCTAATGAAAAACTGTTTTTT.

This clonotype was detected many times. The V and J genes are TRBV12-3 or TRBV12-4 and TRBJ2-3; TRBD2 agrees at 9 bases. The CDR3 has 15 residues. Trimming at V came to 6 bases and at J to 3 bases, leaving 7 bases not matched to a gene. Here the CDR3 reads CASRSEGLATDTQYF. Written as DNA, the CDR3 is TGTGCCAGCAGGTCAGAGGGACTAGCAACAGATACGCAGTATTTT.

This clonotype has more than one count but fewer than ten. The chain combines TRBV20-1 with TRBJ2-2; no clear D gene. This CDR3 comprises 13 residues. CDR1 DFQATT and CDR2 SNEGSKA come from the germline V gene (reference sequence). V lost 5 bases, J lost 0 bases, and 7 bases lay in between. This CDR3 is CSARLTNTGELFF. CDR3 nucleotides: TGCAGTGCTCGGTTAACGAACACCGGGGAGCTGTTTTTT.

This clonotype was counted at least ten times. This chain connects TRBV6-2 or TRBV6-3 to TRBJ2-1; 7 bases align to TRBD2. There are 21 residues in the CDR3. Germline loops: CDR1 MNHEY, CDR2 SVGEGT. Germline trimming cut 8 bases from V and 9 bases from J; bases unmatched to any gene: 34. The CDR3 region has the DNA TGTGCCAGCCGAAAATGGGGGGGGTCATCCGTTGCGGGATCGGAACGGAGTGAGCAGTTCTTC. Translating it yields CASRKWGGSSVAGSERSEQFF.

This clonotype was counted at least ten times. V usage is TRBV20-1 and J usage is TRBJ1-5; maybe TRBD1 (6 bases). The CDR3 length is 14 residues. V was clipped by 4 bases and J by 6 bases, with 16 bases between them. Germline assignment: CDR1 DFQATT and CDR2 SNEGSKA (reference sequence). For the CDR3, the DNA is TGCAGTGCTACAACAGGGAAGTCGGTTCAGCCCCAGCATTTT. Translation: CSATTGKSVQPQHF.

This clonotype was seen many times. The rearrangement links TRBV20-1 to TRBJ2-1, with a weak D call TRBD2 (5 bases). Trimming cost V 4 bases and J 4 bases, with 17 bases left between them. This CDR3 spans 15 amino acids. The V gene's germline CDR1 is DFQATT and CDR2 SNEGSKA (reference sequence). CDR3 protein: CSATLGGGGYNEQFF. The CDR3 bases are TGCAGTGCTACCCTCGGCGGAGGCGGGTACAATGAGCAGTTCTTC.

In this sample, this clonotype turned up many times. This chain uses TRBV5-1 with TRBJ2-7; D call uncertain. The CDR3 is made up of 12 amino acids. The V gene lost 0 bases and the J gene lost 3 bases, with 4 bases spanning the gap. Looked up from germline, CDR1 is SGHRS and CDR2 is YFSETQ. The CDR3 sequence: CASSLVGYEQYF. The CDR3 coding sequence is TGCGCCAGCAGCTTGGTGGGCTACGAGCAGTACTTC.